The 24 T cell receptor beta chains below all came from one sample that was sequenced in a study of cytomegalovirus exposure and HLA in healthy donors. It was with 60 Vbeta and 13 Jbeta primers that the PCR ran. The protocol was immunoSEQ multiplex PCR, while the TCRdb copy is restricted to in-frame clones and leaves out a portion. The repertoire includes 110,000 or so clones, roughly two thirds of them detected once, and about 7.7% sits in the top ten. Sequences were obtained from PBMCs. These receptors were collected from a young man in good health and CMV-seropositive.

This clone was recorded a few times. The chain is built from TRBV7-6 and TRBJ1-4; 10 positions match TRBD1. CDR1 is SGHVS and CDR2 is FNYEAQ in the germline V gene. The CDR3 contains 16 residues. V gave up 0 bases and J gave up 5 bases; unmatched junction bases: 3. The CDR3 nucleotides are TGTGCCAGCAGCTTAGCACGGACAGGGGGAAATGAAAAACTGTTTTTT. Amino acids: CASSLARTGGNEKLFF.

V and J are TRBV10-2 and TRBJ2-3, with 13 bases matching TRBD2. The germline V gene has CDR1 WSHSY and CDR2 SAAADI. The CDR3 extends over 18 amino acids. V was pared by 3 bases and J by 4 bases, with 10 bases of the junction left unmatched. CDR3 nucleotide sequence: TGCGCCAGCAGTGATACTAGCGGGGGGGTAGTTAAGGCAGATACGCAGTATTTT. Protein: CASSDTSGGVVKADTQYF.

This clone was observed a single time. The rearrangement uses TRBV2 and TRBJ1-6, with D possibly matching TRBD1 (5 bases). This CDR3 region has 17 residues. The germline V gene encodes CDR1 SNHLY and CDR2 FYNNEI. V was pared by 4 bases and J by 0 bases, with 13 bases between. In DNA, the CDR3 is TGTGCCAGCAGTGTGCGGGGCCCTAGCTCCTATAATTCACCCCTCCACTTT. Translated: CASSVRGPSSYNSPLHF.

V gene TRBV7-2 combines with J gene TRBJ2-7; TRBD2 agrees at 8 bases. This CDR3 has 14 residues. Germline CDR1 is SGHTA and CDR2 is FQGNSA. With 7 bases clipped from V and 4 bases from J, the junction kept 9 bases outside the gene matches. Here the CDR3 DNA reads TGTGCCAGCACCCAGAGCGGGGGATTATACGAGCAGTACGTC. It encodes CASTQSGGLYEQYV.

The chain has TRBV10-2 and TRBJ2-1; 16 positions match TRBD2. Germline loops: CDR1 WSHSY, CDR2 SAAADI. The CDR3 runs to 18 residues. Trimming removed 6 bases from V and 5 bases from J; junction bases left unmatched: 10. The CDR3 spells CASRSPGLAGGANNEQFF. CDR3 nucleotide sequence: TGCGCCAGCAGATCACCGGGACTAGCGGGGGGGGCAAACAATGAGCAGTTCTTC.

In its sample, this clone was seen a few times. The CDR3 spells CASSFTTGTGELFF. The CDR3 DNA is TGTGCCAGCAGCTTTACGACAGGGACCGGGGAGCTGTTTTTT. The genes are TRBV7-6 and TRBJ2-2; 7 bases line up with TRBD1. Germline values: CDR1 SGHVS, CDR2 FNYEAQ. The CDR3 spans 14 residues. The J segment lost 5 bases and the V segment lost 3 bases, leaving 3 bases of the junction unmatched.

J is TRBJ2-5 and V is TRBV5-1, with 7 positions matching TRBD1. The CDR3 is 15 residues long. V shed 1 base and J 8 bases; nucleotides not matched to a gene: 11. The V gene's germline CDR1 is SGHRS and CDR2 YFSETQ. CDR3 region: CASSLYRDSGGTQYF. DNA for the CDR3: TGCGCCAGCAGCTTGTACAGGGACAGTGGAGGAACCCAGTACTTC.

The V call is TRBV9, the J call TRBJ1-1; 7 bases line up with TRBD1. Germline V gene data show CDR1 as SGDLS and CDR2 as YYNGEE. V was pared by 2 bases and J by 1 base, with 11 bases of the junction left unmatched. The CDR3 extends over 17 amino acids. The CDR3 nucleotides are TGTGCCAGCAGCGTGCAAGAAAGGGGGCTTAGGAACACTGAAGCTTTCTTT. Translated, it gives CASSVQERGLRNTEAFF.

This clone has more than one count but fewer than ten. This chain joins TRBV5-6 and TRBJ1-1; 9 nucleotides align to TRBD1. Germline V gene sequence: CDR1 SGHDT, CDR2 YYEEEE. The CDR3 length is 14 residues. Unmatched junction bases numbered 2, after V lost 4 bases and J lost 1 base. DNA of the CDR3: TGTGCCAGCAGCCGGGACAGGGCGAACACTGAAGCTTTCTTT. It specifies CASSRDRANTEAFF. The full variable domain, rest sourced from reference TRBV5-6 and TRBJ1-1, is DAGVTQSPTHLIKTRGQQVTLRCSPKSGHDTVSWYQQALGQGPQFIFQYYEEEERQRGNFPDRFSGHQFPNYSSELNVNALLLGDSALYLCASSRDRANTEAFFGQGTRLTVV.

The chain combines TRBV6-5 with TRBJ2-2; 8 nucleotides line up with TRBD2. CDR3 size: 15 residues. J was trimmed by 6 bases and V by 2 bases; bases with no gene match: 5. In germline, CDR1 is MNHEY, CDR2 SVGAGI. The CDR3 DNA reads as TGTGCCAGCAGTTACACGGGACTAGTGGCCGGGGAGCTGTTTTTT. It codes for CASSYTGLVAGELFF.

V and J are TRBV27 and TRBJ2-7; 11 bases align to TRBD2. The CDR3 length is 15 residues. V shed 6 bases and J 3 bases; nucleotides not matched to a gene: 7. Germline V gene lookup returns CDR1 MNHEY and CDR2 SMNVEV (reference sequence). CDR3 in amino acids: CASRTSGGPFYEQYF. CDR3 DNA: TGTGCCAGCAGAACTAGCGGGGGCCCCTTCTACGAGCAGTACTTC.

The chain recombines TRBV4-1 with TRBJ2-3; D gene unclear. The germline V gene has CDR1 MGHRA and CDR2 YSYEKL. This CDR3 has 15 amino acids. The V and J ends lost 1 base and 5 bases respectively, with 13 bases between them. The CDR3 nucleotides read TGCGCCAGCAGCCAAGTGTTCCAGTTACGAGATACGCAGTATTTT. As protein: CASSQVFQLRDTQYF.

This clone was seen only a few times. The chain links TRBV18 to TRBJ1-6, with D uncertain. Germline V CDR1 and CDR2: KGHSH, LQKENI. The CDR3 consists of 17 residues. V was trimmed by 2 bases and J by 9 bases, leaving 20 bases between them. CDR3 DNA sequence: TGTGCCAGCTCACCAAACGGGAACACCGGCCTAGGTTCACCCCTCCACTTT. Translated: CASSPNGNTGLGSPLHF. The whole variable domain, remainder taken from reference TRBV18 and TRBJ1-6, is NAGVMQNPRHLVRRRGQEARLRCSPMKGHSHVYWYRQLPEEGLKFMVYLQKENIIDESGMPKERFSAEFPKEGPSILRIQQVVRGDSAAYFCASSPNGNTGLGSPLHFGNGTRLTVT.

The rearrangement joins TRBV6-5 to TRBJ1-4; D ambiguous. Germline lookup yields CDR1 MNHEY and CDR2 SVGAGI. The CDR3 sequence is 13 residues long. V was pared by 6 bases and J by 4 bases, with 9 bases between. CDR3 region: CASSRGLNEKLFF. In DNA, the CDR3 is TGTGCCAGCAGCCGCGGACTTAATGAAAAACTGTTTTTT.

The chain links TRBV27 to TRBJ2-2, with D possibly matching TRBD1 (5 bases). The CDR3 runs 15 residues. The V end was cut by 3 bases, the J end by 5 bases, with 13 bases between. CDR1 is MNHEY and CDR2 is SMNVEV in the germline V gene (reference sequence). CDR3 sequence reads: CASSLRQGGTGELFF. CDR3 nucleotide sequence: TGTGCCAGCAGTTTGCGCCAGGGCGGTACCGGGGAGCTGTTTTTT.

The chain carries TRBV7-9 and TRBJ2-5, with D hard to call. The V end lost 4 bases, the J end lost 3 bases, and 3 bases lay between the germline ends. This CDR3 comprises 11 residues. Germline CDR1 is SEHNR and CDR2 is FQNEAQ (reference sequence). CDR3 coding DNA: TGTGCCAGCAGCTACAAAGAGACCCAGTACTTC. This sequence encodes CASSYKETQYF. Combining the CDR3 with reference TRBV7-9 and TRBJ2-5 gives the whole variable domain DTGVSQNPRHKITKRGQNVTFRCDPISEHNRLYWYRQTLGQGPEFLTYFQNEAQLEKSRLLSDRFSAERPKGSFSTLEIQRTEQGDSAMYLCASSYKETQYFGPGTRLLVL.

This sequence joins TRBV7-2 and TRBJ2-3; 11 positions match TRBD2. In germline, CDR1 is SGHTA, CDR2 FQGNSA. The CDR3 consists of 15 residues. The J segment lost 6 bases and the V segment lost 5 bases, leaving 7 bases of the junction unmatched. The CDR3 here is CASSPPTSGADTQYF. The CDR3 nucleotides read TGTGCCAGCAGCCCACCGACTAGCGGGGCTGATACGCAGTATTTT.

V and J are TRBV4-2 and TRBJ1-5; 7 positions agree with TRBD1. The CDR3 has 17 amino acids. Germline CDR1 reads LGHNA; CDR2 reads YNFKEQ. With V trimmed by 4 bases and J by 0 bases, 9 bases remained unmatched. The CDR3 region is CASSPGQVEDSNQPQHF. The CDR3, as DNA: TGTGCCAGCAGCCCAGGACAGGTCGAAGATAGCAATCAGCCCCAGCATTTT.

J is TRBJ2-7 and V is TRBV6-6; D is perhaps TRBD1 (5 bases). The CDR3 is made up of 13 amino acids. Germline lookup yields CDR1 MNHNY and CDR2 SVGAGI (reference sequence). V was cut by 6 bases and J by 3 bases, with 12 bases left in between. As DNA, the CDR3 is TGTGCCAGCAGCCTCAACAGGCTCTACGAGCAGTACTTC. This encodes CASSLNRLYEQYF.

The V call is TRBV29-1, the J call TRBJ1-2; D might be TRBD1 (5 bases). Germline lookup yields CDR1 SQVTM and CDR2 ANQGSEA. With 0 bases removed from V and 2 bases from J, the gap between germline ends came to 13 bases. CDR3 length equals 15 residues. The CDR3 DNA is TGCAGCGTTGAAGATAGTGACAGAGGAAACTATGGCTACACCTTC. Protein sequence: CSVEDSDRGNYGYTF. The whole variable domain, filled in from reference TRBV29-1 and TRBJ1-2, reads SAVISQKPSRDICQRGTSLTIQCQVDSQVTMMFWYRQQPGQSLTLIATANQGSEATYESGFVIDKFPISRPNLTFSTLTVSNMSPEDSSIYLCSVEDSDRGNYGYTFGSGTRLTVV.

Only a few counts were recorded for this clone. The sample carries other DNA sequences with the same CDR3. The chain couples TRBV6-5 to TRBJ2-5, with D possibly being TRBD2 (6 bases). CDR3 length: 14 residues. The ends were cut back, 3 bases at V and 2 bases at J, with 10 bases in the middle. Germline assignment: CDR1 MNHEY and CDR2 SVGAGI. The CDR3: CASSYSGDQETQYF. The DNA of the CDR3 is TGTGCCAGCAGTTATTCGGGAGATCAAGAGACCCAGTACTTC.

The CDR3: CASSLGYVPGGQPQHF. The DNA for the CDR3 is TGTGCCAGCAGCTTGGGCTACGTGCCCGGAGGCCAGCCCCAGCATTTT. The J gene is TRBJ1-5, the V gene TRBV5-5, with D hard to call. The germline gives CDR1 SGHKS, CDR2 YYEKEE (reference sequence). Deletions cut 0 bases from V and 7 bases from J, with 17 bases between. This CDR3 is 16 amino acids long. The variable domain in full, with the rest retrieved from reference TRBV5-5 and TRBJ1-5, is DAGVTQSPTHLIKTRGQQVTLRCSPISGHKSVSWYQQVLGQGPQFIFQYYEKEERGRGNFPDRFSARQFPNYSSELNVNALLLGDSALYLCASSLGYVPGGQPQHFGDGTRLSIL.

The V call is TRBV4-1, the J call TRBJ1-2; 9 nucleotides match TRBD1. The CDR3 is 17 residues long. The V segment lost 2 bases and the J segment 6 bases; nucleotides outside the gene matches: 13. CDR1 and CDR2 from the germline V gene are MGHRA and YSYEKL. CDR3 in DNA: TGCGCCAGCAGCCAACTCGTCACAGGGGGCAGGTCAAATGGCTACACCTTC. Translated: CASSQLVTGGRSNGYTF.

The chain carries TRBV5-4 and TRBJ2-1, with TRBD2 identical over 8 bases. The CDR3 sequence is 14 residues long. Unmatched junction bases numbered 6, after V lost 4 bases and J lost 6 bases. Germline assignment: CDR1 SGHNT and CDR2 YYREEE (reference sequence). CDR3 sequence (DNA): TGTGCCAGCAGCCGGGGGGGCATCTCCAATGAGCAGTTCTTC. Amino acids: CASSRGGISNEQFF.